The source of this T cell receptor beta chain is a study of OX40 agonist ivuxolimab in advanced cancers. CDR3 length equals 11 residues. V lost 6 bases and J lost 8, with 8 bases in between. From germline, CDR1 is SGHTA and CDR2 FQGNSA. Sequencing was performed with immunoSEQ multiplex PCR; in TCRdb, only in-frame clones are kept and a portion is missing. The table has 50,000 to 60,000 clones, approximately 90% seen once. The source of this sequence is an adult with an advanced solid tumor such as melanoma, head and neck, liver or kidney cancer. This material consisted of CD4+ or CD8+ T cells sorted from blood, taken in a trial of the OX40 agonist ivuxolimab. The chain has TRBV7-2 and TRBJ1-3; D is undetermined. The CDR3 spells CASRERDTIYF. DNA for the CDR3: TGTGCCAGCAGGGAACGTGACACCATATATTTT.